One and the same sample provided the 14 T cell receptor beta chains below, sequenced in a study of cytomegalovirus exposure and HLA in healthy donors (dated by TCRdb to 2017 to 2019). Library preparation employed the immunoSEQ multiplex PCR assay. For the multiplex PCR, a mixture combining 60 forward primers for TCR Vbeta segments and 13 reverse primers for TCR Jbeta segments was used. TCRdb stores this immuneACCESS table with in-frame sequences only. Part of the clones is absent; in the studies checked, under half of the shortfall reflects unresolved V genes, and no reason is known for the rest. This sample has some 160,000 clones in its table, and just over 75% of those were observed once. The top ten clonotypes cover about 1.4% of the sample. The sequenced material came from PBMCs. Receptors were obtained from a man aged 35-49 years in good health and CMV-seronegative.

This chain's CDR3 is CASSLPGLPYEQYV. Here the CDR3 DNA reads TGTGCCAGCAGCTTACCAGGACTGCCCTACGAGCAGTACGTC. This sequence joins TRBV7-9 and TRBJ2-7, with D maybe TRBD2 (5 bases). The CDR3 consists of 14 residues. Germline loops: CDR1 SEHNR, CDR2 FQNEAQ (reference sequence). The V and J ends lost 2 bases and 2 bases respectively, with 10 bases between them.

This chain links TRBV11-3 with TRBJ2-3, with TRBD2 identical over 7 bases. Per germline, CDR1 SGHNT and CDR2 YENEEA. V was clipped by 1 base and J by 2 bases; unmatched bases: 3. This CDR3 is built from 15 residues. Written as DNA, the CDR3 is TGTGCCAGCAGCTTAGGAGCGGGGACCACAGATACGCAGTATTTT. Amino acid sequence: CASSLGAGTTDTQYF.

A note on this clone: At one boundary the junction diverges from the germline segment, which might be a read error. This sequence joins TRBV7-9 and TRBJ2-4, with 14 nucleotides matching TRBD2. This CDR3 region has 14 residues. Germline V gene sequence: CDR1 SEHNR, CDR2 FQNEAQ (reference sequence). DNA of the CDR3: TGTTCCAGCAGCTCCCCGGGACTAGCGGGGGTTCAGTACTTC. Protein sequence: CSSSSPGLAGVQYF.

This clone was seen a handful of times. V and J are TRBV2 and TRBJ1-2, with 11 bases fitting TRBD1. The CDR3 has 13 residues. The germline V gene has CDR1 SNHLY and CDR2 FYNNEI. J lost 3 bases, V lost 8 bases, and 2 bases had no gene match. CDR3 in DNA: TGTGCCAGCCGGGACAGGGGGTACTATGGCTACACCTTC. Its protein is CASRDRGYYGYTF.

CDR3 bases: TGCGCCAGCAGCTTATTTGTCGGGACTAGCGGGAGAGCTCTCGGAGAGACCCAGTACTTC. Protein: CASSLFVGTSGRALGETQYF. The chain carries TRBV5-1 and TRBJ2-5, with 14 positions matching TRBD2. The germline gives CDR1 SGHRS, CDR2 YFSETQ. CDR3 size: 20 residues. J gave up 4 bases and V 2 bases, and 16 bases lay outside the gene matches.

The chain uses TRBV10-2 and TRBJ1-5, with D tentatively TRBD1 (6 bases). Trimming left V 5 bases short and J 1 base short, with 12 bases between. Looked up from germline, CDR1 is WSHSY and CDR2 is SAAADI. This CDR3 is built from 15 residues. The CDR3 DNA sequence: TGCGCCAGCAGTACCGGGACAAGGAGCAATCAGCCCCAGCATTTT. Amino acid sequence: CASSTGTRSNQPQHF.

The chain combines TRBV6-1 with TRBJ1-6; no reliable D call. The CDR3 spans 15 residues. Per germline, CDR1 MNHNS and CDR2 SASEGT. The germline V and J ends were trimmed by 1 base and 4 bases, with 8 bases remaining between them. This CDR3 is CASSEDPGYNSPLHF. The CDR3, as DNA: TGTGCCAGCAGTGAAGACCCGGGTTATAATTCACCCCTCCACTTT.

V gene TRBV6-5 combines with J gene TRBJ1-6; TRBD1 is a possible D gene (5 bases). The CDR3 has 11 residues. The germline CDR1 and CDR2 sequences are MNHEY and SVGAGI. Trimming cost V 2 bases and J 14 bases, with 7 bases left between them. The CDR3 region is CASSYEGALHF. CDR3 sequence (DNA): TGTGCCAGCAGTTACGAAGGGGCCCTCCACTTT.

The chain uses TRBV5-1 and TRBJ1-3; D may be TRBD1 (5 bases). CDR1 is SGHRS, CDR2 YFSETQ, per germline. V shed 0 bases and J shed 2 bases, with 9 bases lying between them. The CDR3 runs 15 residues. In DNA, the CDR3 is TGCGCCAGCAGCTTGGATTCAGGGACTGGAAACACCATATATTTT. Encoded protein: CASSLDSGTGNTIYF.

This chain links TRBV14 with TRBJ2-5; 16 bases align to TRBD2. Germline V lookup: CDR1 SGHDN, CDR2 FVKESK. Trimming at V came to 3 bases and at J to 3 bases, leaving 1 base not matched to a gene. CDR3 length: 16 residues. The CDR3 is CASSQGLAGGKETQYF. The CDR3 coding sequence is TGTGCCAGCAGCCAGGGACTAGCGGGAGGGAAAGAGACCCAGTACTTC.

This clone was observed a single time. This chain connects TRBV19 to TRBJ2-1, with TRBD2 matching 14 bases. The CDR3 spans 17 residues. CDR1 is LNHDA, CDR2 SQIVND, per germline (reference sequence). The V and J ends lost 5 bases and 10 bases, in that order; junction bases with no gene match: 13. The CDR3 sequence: CASSLPLTSGRAVEQFF. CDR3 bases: TGTGCCAGTAGTCTCCCCCTGACTAGCGGGAGGGCCGTGGAGCAGTTCTTC. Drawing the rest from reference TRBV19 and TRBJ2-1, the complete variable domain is DGGITQSPKYLFRKEGQNVTLSCEQNLNHDAMYWYRQDPGQGLRLIYYSQIVNDFQKGDIAEGYSVSREKKESFPLTVTSAQKNPTAFYLCASSLPLTSGRAVEQFFGPGTRLTVL.

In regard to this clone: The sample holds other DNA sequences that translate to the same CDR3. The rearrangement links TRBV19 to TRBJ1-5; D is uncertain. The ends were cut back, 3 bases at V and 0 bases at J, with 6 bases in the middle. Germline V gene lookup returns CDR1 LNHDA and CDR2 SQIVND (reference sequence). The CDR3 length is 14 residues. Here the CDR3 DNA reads TGTGCCAGTAGTATTTACAGTAGCAATCAGCCCCAGCATTTT. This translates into CASSIYSSNQPQHF.

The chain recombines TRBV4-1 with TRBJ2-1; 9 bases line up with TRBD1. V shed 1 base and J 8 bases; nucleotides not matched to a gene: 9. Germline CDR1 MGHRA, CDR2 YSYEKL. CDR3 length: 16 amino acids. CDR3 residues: CASSQADRGSSHEQFF. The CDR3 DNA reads TGCGCCAGCAGCCAAGCCGACAGGGGGTCGTCCCATGAGCAGTTCTTC.

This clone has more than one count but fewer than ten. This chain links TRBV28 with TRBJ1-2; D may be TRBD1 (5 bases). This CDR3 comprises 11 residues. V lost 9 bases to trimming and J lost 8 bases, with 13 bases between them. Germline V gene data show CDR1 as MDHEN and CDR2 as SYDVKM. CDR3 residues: CASNGRGGYTF. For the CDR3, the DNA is TGTGCCAGTAACGGACGGGGGGGCTACACCTTC.